Below are 16 T cell receptor beta chains sequenced from a single sample in a study of T cell clonotyping in hematopoietic cell transplantation. TCRdb's table, derived via immunoSEQ multiplex PCR, lists solely in-frame clones and lacks some. Of 6,500 to 7,000 clones in the sample, around nine tenths were seen once. Indicated time point: recipient sample about 28 days before transplant, after cytoreduction. Sequencing used peripheral blood mononuclear cells, obtained before stem cell transplant. These TCRs come from a young man with acute myeloid leukemia. Some clones in this sample may be carry-over from other donors' samples.

This clone was picked up a small number of times. The chain employs TRBV5-4 and TRBJ2-1; 10 nucleotides align to TRBD2. The CDR3 is made up of 16 amino acids. Unmatched junction bases numbered 10, after V lost 5 bases and J lost 5 bases. Germline assignment: CDR1 SGHNT and CDR2 YYREEE (reference sequence). The CDR3, as DNA: TGTGCCAGCAGGCCGGGACTAGCGCTGCGTGACAATGAGCAGTTCTTC. Protein sequence: CASRPGLALRDNEQFF.

The chain couples TRBV30 to TRBJ1-2, with D possibly TRBD1 on 5 matching bases. The V gene lost 5 bases and the J gene lost 6 bases, with 10 bases spanning the gap. Germline CDR1 reads GTSNPN; CDR2 reads SVGIG (reference sequence). CDR3 length: 11 residues. Here the CDR3 DNA reads TGTGCCTGGGATATCAGGGATGGCTACACCTTC. As protein: CAWDIRDGYTF.

V usage is TRBV10-3 and J usage is TRBJ2-7; D may correspond to TRBD1 or TRBD2 (5 bases each). The V gene lost 3 bases and the J gene lost 2 bases, with 17 bases spanning the gap. CDR3 size: 16 residues. Germline V CDR1 and CDR2: ENHRY, SYGVKD. As DNA, the CDR3 is TGTGCCATCAGTGACCCGGACTGGGGGTTGACCTACGAGCAGTACTTC. Protein sequence: CAISDPDWGLTYEQYF.

This rearrangement joins TRBV6-4 to TRBJ2-2; no reliable D call. Looked up from germline, CDR1 is MRHNA and CDR2 is SNTAGT. The CDR3 runs 14 residues. The V and J ends lost 4 bases and 1 base respectively, with 7 bases between them. CDR3 in amino acids: CASSVQENTGELFF. For the CDR3, the DNA is TGTGCCAGCAGTGTCCAGGAGAACACCGGGGAGCTGTTTTTT.

The rearrangement links TRBV29-1 to TRBJ2-4, with unresolved D. The germline V gene encodes CDR1 SQVTM and CDR2 ANQGSEA. With 6 bases removed from V and 7 bases from J, the gap between germline ends came to 16 bases. The CDR3 extends over 13 amino acids. CDR3 sequence reads: CSVLGELGNIQYF. In DNA, the CDR3 is TGCAGCGTCCTCGGAGAGCTCGGGAACATTCAGTACTTC.

The rearrangement uses TRBV30 and TRBJ1-1; D is ambiguous. Per the germline V gene, CDR1 is GTSNPN and CDR2 is SVGIG (reference sequence). The CDR3 contains 13 residues. V lost 2 bases, J lost 7 bases, and 14 bases lay in between. The CDR3 DNA follows: TGTGCCTGGAGTACCTCCGTTTCGGTTGAAGCTTTCTTT. Its protein is CAWSTSVSVEAFF.

The chain has TRBV28 and TRBJ1-2; maybe TRBD1 (5 bases). The germline V gene encodes CDR1 MDHEN and CDR2 SYDVKM. V was pared by 5 bases and J by 12 bases, with 13 bases between. This CDR3 is 11 amino acids long. CDR3 nucleotide sequence: TGTGCCAGCAGTCTGACCAGGGTACACACCTTC. This translates into CASSLTRVHTF.

The chain uses TRBV6-5 and TRBJ1-2; possible D gene TRBD1, 5 bases. This CDR3 contains 15 residues. The V and J ends lost 6 bases and 0 bases respectively, with 14 bases between them. From germline, CDR1 is MNHEY and CDR2 SVGAGI. The CDR3 loop reads CASSPLPGPNYGYTF. CDR3 sequence (DNA): TGTGCCAGCAGCCCCTTACCGGGGCCTAACTATGGCTACACCTTC.

This clone came up once. This chain connects TRBV4-1 to TRBJ1-1; D unresolved. This CDR3 has 14 amino acids. Germline values: CDR1 MGHRA, CDR2 YSYEKL. Trimming left V 4 bases short and J 4 bases short, with 13 bases between. CDR3 bases: TGCGCCAGCAGCCTAAACATGGTAGTCACTGAAGCTTTCTTT. Protein product: CASSLNMVVTEAFF.

This chain uses TRBV2 with TRBJ2-2, with D unresolved. The CDR3 has 12 amino acids. In germline, CDR1 is SNHLY, CDR2 FYNNEI. Between the trimmed V and J ends, which lost 7 bases and 0 bases, there was a span of 3 bases. The CDR3 DNA reads TGTGCCAGCAAGCCGAACACCGGGGAGCTGTTTTTT. As protein: CASKPNTGELFF. Full variable domain (rest looked up from reference TRBV2 and TRBJ2-2): EPEVTQTPSHQVTQMGQEVILRCVPISNHLYFYWYRQILGQKVEFLVSFYNNEISEKSEIFDDQFSVERPDGSNFTLKIRSTKLEDSAMYFCASKPNTGELFFGEGSRLTVL.

The genes are TRBV7-9 and TRBJ2-4, with 9 bases identical to TRBD1. The J segment lost 2 bases and the V segment lost 1 base, leaving 3 bases of the junction unmatched. Germline V lookup: CDR1 SEHNR, CDR2 FQNEAQ (reference sequence). CDR3 length equals 16 residues. The CDR3 is CASSLEGTGTKNIQYF. Here the CDR3 DNA reads TGTGCCAGCAGCTTAGAGGGGACAGGGACCAAAAACATTCAGTACTTC.

J is TRBJ1-1 and V is TRBV18, with a tentative D call TRBD1 (5 bases). Germline assignment: CDR1 KGHSH and CDR2 LQKENI. Trimming pared 4 bases from V and 1 base from J, leaving 7 bases between. The CDR3 length is 13 residues. In DNA form, the CDR3 reads TGTGCCAGCTCACAGGGGCAGAACACTGAAGCTTTCTTT. Translation gives CASSQGQNTEAFF. The entire variable domain, with the rest obtained from reference TRBV18 and TRBJ1-1, is as follows: NAGVMQNPRHLVRRRGQEARLRCSPMKGHSHVYWYRQLPEEGLKFMVYLQKENIIDESGMPKERFSAEFPKEGPSILRIQQVVRGDSAAYFCASSQGQNTEAFFGQGTRLTVV.

The chain combines TRBV7-9 with TRBJ2-7; 7 bases line up with TRBD1. This CDR3 is 14 amino acids long. The trim removed 2 bases at V and 2 bases at J, leaving 3 bases unmatched. Germline V CDR1 and CDR2: SEHNR, FQNEAQ (reference sequence). The CDR3 coding sequence is TGTGCCAGCAGCTTAATGCAGGGGGCCTACGAGCAGTACTTC. Translating gives CASSLMQGAYEQYF.

The CDR3 DNA follows: TGTGCCAGCAATGCCGTAGGGCAGCCCCAGCATTTT. Protein product: CASNAVGQPQHF. The V call is TRBV2, the J call TRBJ1-5; D gene ambiguous. Trimming removed 7 bases from V and 7 bases from J, with 11 bases in between. The germline V gene encodes CDR1 SNHLY and CDR2 FYNNEI. The CDR3 is 12 residues long.

J is TRBJ2-7 and V is TRBV30, with 8 bases matching TRBD2. The CDR3 consists of 13 residues. CDR1 is GTSNPN, CDR2 SVGIG, per germline (reference sequence). Unmatched junction bases numbered 12, after V lost 4 bases and J lost 10 bases. This CDR3 is CAWKAREAPHQYF. The CDR3, as DNA: TGTGCCTGGAAGGCGCGGGAGGCGCCTCACCAGTACTTC.

The chain is built from TRBV30 and TRBJ2-7, with a weak D call TRBD2 (5 bases). The germline V and J ends were trimmed by 0 bases and 6 bases, with 12 bases remaining between them. Germline V gene sequence: CDR1 GTSNPN, CDR2 SVGIG (reference sequence). The CDR3 contains 13 residues. The CDR3 sequence is CAWSVASRGEQYF. The CDR3, as DNA: TGTGCCTGGAGTGTGGCCAGCCGGGGCGAGCAGTACTTC.